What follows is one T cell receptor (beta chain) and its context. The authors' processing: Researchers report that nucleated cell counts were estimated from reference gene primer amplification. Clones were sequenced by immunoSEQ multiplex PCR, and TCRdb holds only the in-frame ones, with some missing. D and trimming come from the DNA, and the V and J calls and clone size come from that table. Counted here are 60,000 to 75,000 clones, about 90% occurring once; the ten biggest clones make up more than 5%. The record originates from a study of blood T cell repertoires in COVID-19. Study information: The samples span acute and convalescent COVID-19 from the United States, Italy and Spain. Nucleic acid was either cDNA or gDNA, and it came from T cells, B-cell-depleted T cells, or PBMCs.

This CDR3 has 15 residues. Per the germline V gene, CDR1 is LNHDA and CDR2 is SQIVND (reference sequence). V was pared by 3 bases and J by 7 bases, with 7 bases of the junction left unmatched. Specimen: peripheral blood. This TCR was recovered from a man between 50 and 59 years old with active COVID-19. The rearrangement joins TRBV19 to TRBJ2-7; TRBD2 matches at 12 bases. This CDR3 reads CASSIVLAGGEEQYF. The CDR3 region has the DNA TGTGCCAGTAGTATCGTACTAGCGGGAGGCGAGGAGCAGTACTTC.